The 25 T cell receptor beta chains reported below all come from one sample, sequenced in a study of PD-L1 blockade in urothelial cancer. Produced via immunoSEQ multiplex PCR; TCRdb's table is partial and in-frame only. The sample lists about 76,000 clones, around 93% seen once, with 0.85% to 0.9% in the top ten. Regarding time point: peripheral blood 6 weeks after treatment start. The source was PBMCs, collected around atezolizumab (anti-PD-L1) treatment. The receptor set was obtained from a woman of 80 years or more with urothelial cancer.

The chain uses TRBV2 and TRBJ2-1; 9 bases are shared with TRBD2. The ends lost 2 bases at V and 1 base at J; junction bases unmatched: 3. Germline lookup yields CDR1 SNHLY and CDR2 FYNNEI. The CDR3 extends over 16 amino acids. This chain's CDR3 is CASSESLAGSYNEQFF. CDR3 coding DNA: TGTGCCAGCAGTGAATCGCTAGCGGGGTCCTACAATGAGCAGTTCTTC. Filled out from reference TRBV2 and TRBJ2-1, the complete variable domain reads EPEVTQTPSHQVTQMGQEVILRCVPISNHLYFYWYRQILGQKVEFLVSFYNNEISEKSEIFDDQFSVERPDGSNFTLKIRSTKLEDSAMYFCASSESLAGSYNEQFFGPGTRLTVL.

The V and J genes are TRBV9 and TRBJ2-1, with D maybe TRBD2 (5 bases). CDR3 length: 15 amino acids. CDR1 is SGDLS and CDR2 is YYNGEE in the germline V gene. V was shortened by 1 base and J by 7 bases, with 15 bases between the two germline ends. The CDR3 sequence: CASSVSGSVLNEQFF. The CDR3 nucleotides are TGTGCCAGCAGCGTAAGTGGGAGTGTCCTTAATGAGCAGTTCTTC.

The chain combines TRBV27 with TRBJ1-2; TRBD1 matches at 7 bases. This CDR3 has 16 residues. Losses at the gene ends were 7 bases for V and 3 bases for J; bases not matched to a gene: 14. CDR1 and CDR2 from the germline V gene are MNHEY and SMNVEV (reference sequence). The CDR3 reads CASKRRTGGVDYGYTF. The CDR3 nucleotides read TGTGCCAGCAAACGTCGGACAGGTGGGGTGGACTATGGCTACACCTTC.

The chain has TRBV19 and TRBJ1-2, with D possibly being TRBD1 (6 bases). This CDR3 is built from 16 residues. Trimming pared 4 bases from V and 3 bases from J, leaving 18 bases between. Germline-derived CDR1 and CDR2 are LNHDA and SQIVND (reference sequence). This CDR3 is CASSTARTGHHYGYTF. Here the CDR3 DNA reads TGTGCCAGTAGTACCGCCCGGACGGGACATCACTATGGCTACACCTTC.

V usage is TRBV7-2 and J usage is TRBJ1-3; D is unclear. With 2 bases removed from V and 0 bases from J, the gap between germline ends came to 8 bases. The CDR3 is made up of 15 amino acids. The germline CDR1 and CDR2 sequences are SGHTA and FQGNSA. CDR3 loop: CASSLKQFSGNTIYF. CDR3 nucleotides: TGTGCCAGCAGCTTAAAACAGTTCTCTGGAAACACCATATATTTT.

This clone was seen at least ten times. The chain links TRBV10-1 to TRBJ2-1; 13 bases agree with TRBD2. V shed 4 bases, J shed 9 bases, and the junction held 3 bases outside the gene matches. The germline V gene encodes CDR1 WNHNN and CDR2 SYGVQD (reference sequence). CDR3 length: 14 residues. The CDR3 loop reads CASSGTSGSVEQFF. CDR3 nucleotides: TGCGCCAGCAGTGGGACTAGCGGGAGTGTTGAGCAGTTCTTC.

The genes are TRBV10-2 and TRBJ2-1; D may be TRBD1 (5 bases). This CDR3 is built from 13 residues. Between the trimmed V and J ends, which lost 8 bases and 7 bases, there was a span of 15 bases. Germline V lookup: CDR1 WSHSY, CDR2 SAAADI. The DNA for the CDR3 is TGCGCCAGCGGGGCCGTAAACGGGAATGAGCAGTTCTTC. Its translation: CASGAVNGNEQFF.

The chain couples TRBV30 to TRBJ2-2; TRBD1 matches 11 bases. This CDR3 comprises 16 residues. Germline CDR1 is GTSNPN and CDR2 is SVGIG (reference sequence). Unmatched junction bases numbered 4, after V lost 3 bases and J lost 1 base. CDR3 coding DNA: TGTGCCTGGAGGGACAGGGGGCTCCTGAACACCGGGGAGCTGTTTTTT. Its translation is CAWRDRGLLNTGELFF.

The V and J genes are TRBV5-6 and TRBJ2-7; the match to TRBD2 covers 7 bases. The germline V gene has CDR1 SGHDT and CDR2 YYEEEE. The CDR3 loop spans 13 amino acids. Unmatched junction bases numbered 4, after V lost 4 bases and J lost 3 bases. CDR3 in amino acids: CASSRAGDYEQYF. The CDR3 nucleotides are TGTGCCAGCAGCAGGGCGGGAGACTACGAGCAGTACTTC.

The chain carries TRBV28 and TRBJ2-1; 14 nucleotides agree with TRBD2. The CDR3 totals 21 residues. The V and J ends lost 2 bases and 6 bases, in that order; junction bases with no gene match: 18. Germline V lookup: CDR1 MDHEN, CDR2 SYDVKM. This CDR3 is CASSLVWAGTSGSPGSNEQFF. CDR3 nucleotide sequence: TGTGCCAGCAGTTTAGTTTGGGCAGGGACTAGCGGGAGTCCGGGGAGCAATGAGCAGTTCTTC.

The chain uses TRBV30 and TRBJ2-7, with TRBD1 matching 9 bases. Germline loops: CDR1 GTSNPN, CDR2 SVGIG (reference sequence). The length of the CDR3 is 13 residues. V shed 8 bases, J shed 4 bases, and the junction held 9 bases outside the gene matches. CDR3 residues: CARGQGLGYEQYF. CDR3 DNA sequence: TGTGCCCGGGGACAGGGTCTTGGGTACGAGCAGTACTTC.

This clone was seen only once. V usage is TRBV28 and J usage is TRBJ2-7; weak D call: TRBD2 (5 bases). CDR1 and CDR2 from the germline V gene are MDHEN and SYDVKM. This CDR3 comprises 12 residues. V gave up 7 bases and J gave up 6 bases, with 13 bases separating them. CDR3 amino acids: CASTENRGEQYF. For the CDR3, the DNA is TGTGCCAGCACCGAAAACCGGGGCGAGCAGTACTTC.

The chain employs TRBV5-1 and TRBJ1-1, with 7 bases fitting TRBD1. After removal of 5 bases from V and 1 base from J, the junction contained 5 bases not matched to a gene. The CDR3 sequence is 14 residues long. CDR1 is SGHRS, CDR2 YFSETQ, per germline. CDR3 loop: CASRTGTANTEAFF. CDR3 nucleotide sequence: TGCGCCAGCAGAACCGGGACAGCGAACACTGAAGCTTTCTTT.

The J gene is TRBJ2-7, the V gene TRBV28; maybe TRBD1 (5 bases). The CDR3 covers 15 residues. In germline, CDR1 is MDHEN, CDR2 SYDVKM. V lost 8 bases and J 1 base, leaving 18 bases between the germline ends. For the CDR3, the DNA is TGTGCCAGCTTAGGCCCCAGGCGGACATCCTACGAGCAGTACTTC. Encoded protein: CASLGPRRTSYEQYF.

V and J are TRBV18 and TRBJ2-2, with 8 bases aligning to TRBD1. Trimming cost V 3 bases and J 4 bases; bases outside gene matches: 4. This CDR3 contains 15 residues. Germline V CDR1 and CDR2: KGHSH, LQKENI. CDR3 sequence reads: CASSPDRVGTGELFF. The CDR3 coding sequence is TGTGCCAGCTCACCGGACAGGGTTGGCACCGGGGAGCTGTTTTTT. Filled out from reference TRBV18 and TRBJ2-2, the complete variable domain reads NAGVMQNPRHLVRRRGQEARLRCSPMKGHSHVYWYRQLPEEGLKFMVYLQKENIIDESGMPKERFSAEFPKEGPSILRIQQVVRGDSAAYFCASSPDRVGTGELFFGEGSRLTVL.

This chain connects TRBV7-9 to TRBJ1-1; possibly TRBD1 for D (5 bases). There are 14 residues in the CDR3. V was cut by 6 bases and J by 1 base, with 12 bases left in between. Looked up from germline, CDR1 is SEHNR and CDR2 is FQNEAQ (reference sequence). The CDR3 nucleotides read TGTGCCAGCAGGCTTCCCACAGGGAACACTGAAGCTTTCTTT. Encoded protein: CASRLPTGNTEAFF. The variable domain in full, completed from reference TRBV7-9 and TRBJ1-1, reads DTGVSQNPRHKITKRGQNVTFRCDPISEHNRLYWYRQTLGQGPEFLTYFQNEAQLEKSRLLSDRFSAERPKGSFSTLEIQRTEQGDSAMYLCASRLPTGNTEAFFGQGTRLTVV.

V usage is TRBV5-1 and J usage is TRBJ1-5; D is perhaps TRBD1 (5 bases). The CDR3 consists of 14 residues. Germline V gene lookup returns CDR1 SGHRS and CDR2 YFSETQ. The V end was cut by 0 bases, the J end by 5 bases, with 9 bases between. CDR3 region: CASSLGGGDQPQHF. DNA of the CDR3: TGCGCCAGCAGCTTGGGTGGAGGGGATCAGCCCCAGCATTTT.

This clone has only one observation. The gene calls are TRBV7-8 and TRBJ2-7; 9 positions agree with TRBD1. Germline assignment: CDR1 SGHVS and CDR2 FQNEAQ. V lost 3 bases, J lost 2 bases, and 8 bases stayed unmatched. This CDR3 spans 16 amino acids. The CDR3 is CASSFITGTGTYEQYF. The CDR3 region has the DNA TGTGCCAGCAGCTTTATCACCGGGACAGGGACCTACGAGCAGTACTTC.

The chain couples TRBV5-1 to TRBJ2-3; 10 nucleotides agree with TRBD1. CDR3 size: 17 residues. With 0 bases clipped from V and 5 bases from J, the junction kept 9 bases outside the gene matches. Germline CDR1 and CDR2: SGHRS and YFSETQ. CDR3 sequence (DNA): TGCGCCAGCAGCTTGGACCGCGGGACAGGGGCGGGAGATACGCAGTATTTT. Translating it yields CASSLDRGTGAGDTQYF.

V and J are TRBV21-1 and TRBJ2-7; TRBD2, as called in the table, went unchecked against the DNA. TRBV21-1 is given as a pseudogene. CDR3 length equals 16 residues. In DNA, the CDR3 is TGTGCCAGCAGCAACTTCGCGGGAGGGCCCACCTACGAGCAGTACTTC. Amino acid sequence: CASSNFAGGPTYEQYF.

This chain connects TRBV5-4 to TRBJ1-2; D possibly corresponds to TRBD1 (5 bases). Germline CDR1 SGHNT, CDR2 YYREEE (reference sequence). The CDR3 is made up of 16 amino acids. V shed 1 base and J shed 2 bases, with 15 bases lying between them. CDR3 nucleotides: TGTGCCAGCAGCTTGCCTGGTGACAGCCACAACTATGGCTACACCTTC. Amino acids: CASSLPGDSHNYGYTF.

CDR3 in amino acids: CAWSDGRFPYEQYF. DNA for the CDR3: TGTGCCTGGAGTGACGGTCGCTTTCCCTACGAGCAGTACTTC. This chain links TRBV30 with TRBJ2-7; no clear D gene. Germline V lookup: CDR1 GTSNPN, CDR2 SVGIG (reference sequence). This CDR3 contains 14 residues. The V and J ends lost 1 base and 2 bases respectively, with 12 bases between them.

V and J are TRBV28 and TRBJ1-2, with D perhaps matching TRBD1 (6 bases). The ends were cut back, 1 base at V and 9 bases at J, with 12 bases in the middle. The CDR3 is 13 amino acids. Germline V gene lookup returns CDR1 MDHEN and CDR2 SYDVKM. CDR3 protein: CASSLLQGRSYTF. Here the CDR3 DNA reads TGTGCCAGCAGTTTATTACAGGGTCGAAGCTACACCTTC.

This clone was seen once. At the DNA level, this CDR3 is encoded by other sequences in the same sample as well. The genes are TRBV19 and TRBJ1-5; no clear D gene. This CDR3 is 12 amino acids long. CDR1 and CDR2 from the germline V gene are LNHDA and SQIVND (reference sequence). Trimming took 6 bases from V and 4 from J, leaving 7 bases between them. The CDR3 sequence is CASSTQNQPQHF. The CDR3 nucleotides are TGTGCCAGTAGCACACAGAATCAGCCCCAGCATTTT.

This sequence joins TRBV19 and TRBJ1-1; tentative D call: TRBD1 (6 bases). This CDR3 region has 14 residues. The germline CDR1 and CDR2 sequences are LNHDA and SQIVND (reference sequence). Trimming took off 7 bases at V and 7 bases at J, with 19 bases between the two ends. CDR3 bases: TGTGCCAGTATGGGGGCGGCAGGGAAGATTGAAGCTTTCTTT. As protein: CASMGAAGKIEAFF.